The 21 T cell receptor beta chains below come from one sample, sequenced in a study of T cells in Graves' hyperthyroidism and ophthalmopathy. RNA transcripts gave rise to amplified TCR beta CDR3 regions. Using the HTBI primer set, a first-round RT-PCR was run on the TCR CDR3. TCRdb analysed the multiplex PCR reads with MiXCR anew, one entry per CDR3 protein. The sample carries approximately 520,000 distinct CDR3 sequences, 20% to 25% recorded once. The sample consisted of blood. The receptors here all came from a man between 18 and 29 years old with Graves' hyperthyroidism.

The CDR3 spells CASTQWGGTHNSPLHF. The CDR3 nucleotides are TGTGCCAGCACCCAATGGGGGGGTACCCATAATTCACCCCTCCACTTT. This chain uses TRBV27 with TRBJ1-6; a weak D match, TRBD1 (5 bases). The CDR3 length is 16 residues. From germline, CDR1 is MNHEY and CDR2 SMNVEV (reference sequence). The V end was cut by 7 bases, the J end by 5 bases, with 18 bases between.

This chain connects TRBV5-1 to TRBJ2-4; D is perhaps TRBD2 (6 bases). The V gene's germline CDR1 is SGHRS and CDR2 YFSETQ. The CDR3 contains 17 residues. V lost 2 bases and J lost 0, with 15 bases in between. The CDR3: CASSLPDGGIAKNIQYF. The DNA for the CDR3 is TGCGCCAGCAGCTTACCGGACGGGGGTATAGCCAAAAACATTCAGTACTTC.

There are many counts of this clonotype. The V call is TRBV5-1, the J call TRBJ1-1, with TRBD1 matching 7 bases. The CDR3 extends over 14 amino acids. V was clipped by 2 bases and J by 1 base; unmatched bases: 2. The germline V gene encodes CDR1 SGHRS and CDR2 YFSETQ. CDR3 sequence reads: CASSLQGTNTEAFF. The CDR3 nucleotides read TGCGCCAGCAGCTTACAGGGGACGAACACTGAAGCTTTCTTT.

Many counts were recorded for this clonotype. This chain's CDR3 is CASRTGDSYEQYF. DNA for the CDR3: TGTGCCAGCAGAACGGGGGACAGCTACGAGCAGTACTTC. The rearrangement uses TRBV6-5 and TRBJ2-7; perhaps TRBD1 as D (7 bases). Trimming took 6 bases from V and 3 from J, leaving 12 bases between them. Germline V gene sequence: CDR1 MNHEY, CDR2 SVGAGI. This CDR3 spans 13 amino acids.

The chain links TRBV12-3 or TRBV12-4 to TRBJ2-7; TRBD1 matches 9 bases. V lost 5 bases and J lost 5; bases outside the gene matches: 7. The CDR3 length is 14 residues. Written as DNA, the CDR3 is TGTGCCAGCAGTCGAGACAGGGGGTACAACGAGCAGTACTTC. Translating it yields CASSRDRGYNEQYF.

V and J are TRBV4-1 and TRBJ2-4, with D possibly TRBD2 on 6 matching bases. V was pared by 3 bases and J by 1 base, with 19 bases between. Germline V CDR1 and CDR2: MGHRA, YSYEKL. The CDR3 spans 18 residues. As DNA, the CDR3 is TGCGCCAGCAGCCAGCTCCTCGGGCGGGAAAGGGCCAAAAACATTCAGTACTTC. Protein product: CASSQLLGRERAKNIQYF.

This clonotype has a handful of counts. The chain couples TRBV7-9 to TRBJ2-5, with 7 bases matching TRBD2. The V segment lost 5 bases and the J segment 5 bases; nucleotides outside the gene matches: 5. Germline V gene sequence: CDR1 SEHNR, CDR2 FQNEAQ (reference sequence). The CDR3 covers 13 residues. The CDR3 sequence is CASSPLLAETQYF. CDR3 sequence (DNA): TGTGCCAGCAGCCCCTTACTAGCGGAGACCCAGTACTTC.

This chain's CDR3 is CASTGPSTPIPPQHF. DNA of the CDR3: TGTGCCTCCACGGGCCCCTCAACCCCAATCCCGCCCCAGCATTTT. This chain links TRBV28 with TRBJ1-5; D is ambiguous. Per germline, CDR1 MDHEN and CDR2 SYDVKM. This CDR3 is 15 amino acids long. V was clipped by 11 bases and J by 9 bases, with 26 bases between them.

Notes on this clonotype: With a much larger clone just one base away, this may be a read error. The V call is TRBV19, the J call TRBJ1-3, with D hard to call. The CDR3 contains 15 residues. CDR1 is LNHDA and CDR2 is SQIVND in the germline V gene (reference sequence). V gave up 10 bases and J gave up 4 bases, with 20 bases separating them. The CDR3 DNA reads TGTGCCACCCATCTTCCGGGAGAGACGGGAAACACCATATATTTT. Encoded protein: CATHLPGETGNTIYF.

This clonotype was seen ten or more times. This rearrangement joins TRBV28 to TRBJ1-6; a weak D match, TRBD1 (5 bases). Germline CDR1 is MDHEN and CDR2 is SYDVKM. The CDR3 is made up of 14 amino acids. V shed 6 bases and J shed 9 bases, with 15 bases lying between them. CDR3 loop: CASSLRQTISPLHF. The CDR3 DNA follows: TGTGCCAGCAGCCTACGACAGACGATTTCACCCCTCCACTTT.

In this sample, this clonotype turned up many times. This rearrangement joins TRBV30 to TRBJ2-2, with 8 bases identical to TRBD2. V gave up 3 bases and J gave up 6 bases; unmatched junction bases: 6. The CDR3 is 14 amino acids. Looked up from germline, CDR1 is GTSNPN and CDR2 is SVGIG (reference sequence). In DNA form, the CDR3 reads TGTGCCTGGAGCCGGGGGGGTACGGCCGGGGAGCTGTTTTTT. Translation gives CAWSRGGTAGELFF.

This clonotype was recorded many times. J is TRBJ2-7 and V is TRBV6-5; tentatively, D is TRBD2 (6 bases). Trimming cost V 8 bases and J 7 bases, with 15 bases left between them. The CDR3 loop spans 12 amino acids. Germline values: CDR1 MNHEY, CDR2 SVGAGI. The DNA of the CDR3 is TGTGCCAGCGCGTCGGGGGTTTCAGAGCAGTACTTC. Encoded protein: CASASGVSEQYF.

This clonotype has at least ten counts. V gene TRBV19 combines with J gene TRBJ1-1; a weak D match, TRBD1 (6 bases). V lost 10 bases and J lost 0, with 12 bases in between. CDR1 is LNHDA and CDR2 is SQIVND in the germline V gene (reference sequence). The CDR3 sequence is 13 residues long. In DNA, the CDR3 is TGTGCCATAAGCACAGGGTTGAACACTGAAGCTTTCTTT. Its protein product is CAISTGLNTEAFF.

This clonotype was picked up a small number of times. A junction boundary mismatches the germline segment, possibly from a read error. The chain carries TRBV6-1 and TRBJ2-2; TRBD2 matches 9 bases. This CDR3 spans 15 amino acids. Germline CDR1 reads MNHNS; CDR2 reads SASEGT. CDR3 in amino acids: CASSEGTSRTGELCF. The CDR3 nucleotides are TGTGCCAGCAGTGAGGGGACTAGCCGCACCGGGGAGCTGTGTTTT.

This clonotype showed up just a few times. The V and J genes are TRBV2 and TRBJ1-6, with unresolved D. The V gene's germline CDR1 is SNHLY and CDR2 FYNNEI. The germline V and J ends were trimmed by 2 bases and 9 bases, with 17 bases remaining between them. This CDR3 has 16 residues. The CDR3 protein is CASSESPTRAGSPLHF. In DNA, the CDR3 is TGTGCCAGCAGTGAATCGCCCACCCGGGCTGGTTCACCCCTCCACTTT.

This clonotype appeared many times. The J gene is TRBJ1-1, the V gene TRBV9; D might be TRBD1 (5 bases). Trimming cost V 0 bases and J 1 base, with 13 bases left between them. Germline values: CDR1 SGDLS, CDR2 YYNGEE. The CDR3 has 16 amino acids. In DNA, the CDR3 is TGTGCCAGCAGCGTAGGTGGTAGGGGATGGAACACTGAAGCTTTCTTT. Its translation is CASSVGGRGWNTEAFF.

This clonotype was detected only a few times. The CDR3 DNA reads as TGTGCCAGCAGTCACCGGGACAGGCCTCCAGAGACCCAGTACTTC. It codes for CASSHRDRPPETQYF. The V call is TRBV12-3 or TRBV12-4, the J call TRBJ2-5; 8 bases line up with TRBD1. V lost 5 bases to trimming and J lost 4 bases; unmatched junction nucleotides: 9. This CDR3 has 15 amino acids.

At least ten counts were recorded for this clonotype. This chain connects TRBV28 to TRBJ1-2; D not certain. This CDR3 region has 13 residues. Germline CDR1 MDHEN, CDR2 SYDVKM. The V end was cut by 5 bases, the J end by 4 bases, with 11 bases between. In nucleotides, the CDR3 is TGTGCCAGCAGTAACGAGGCATTCTATGGCTACACCTTC. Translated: CASSNEAFYGYTF.

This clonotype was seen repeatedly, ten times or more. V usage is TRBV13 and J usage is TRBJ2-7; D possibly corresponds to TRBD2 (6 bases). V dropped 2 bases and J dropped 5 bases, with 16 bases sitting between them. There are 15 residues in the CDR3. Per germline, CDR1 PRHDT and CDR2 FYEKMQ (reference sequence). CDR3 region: CASSLKKTGEDEQYF. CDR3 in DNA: TGTGCCAGCAGCTTAAAGAAGACGGGGGAGGACGAGCAGTACTTC.

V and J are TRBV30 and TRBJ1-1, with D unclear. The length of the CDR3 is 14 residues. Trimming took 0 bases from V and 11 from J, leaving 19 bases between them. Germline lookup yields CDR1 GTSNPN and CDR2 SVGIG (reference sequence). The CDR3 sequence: CAWSVIPARGEAFF. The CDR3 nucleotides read TGTGCCTGGAGTGTAATCCCCGCACGGGGTGAGGCTTTCTTT.

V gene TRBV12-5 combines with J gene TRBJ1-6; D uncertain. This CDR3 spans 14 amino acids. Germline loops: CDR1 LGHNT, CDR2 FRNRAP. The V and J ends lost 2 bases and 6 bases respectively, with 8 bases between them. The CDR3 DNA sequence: TGTGCTAGTGGTTTGTGGCAGCCTAATTCACCCCTCCACTTT. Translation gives CASGLWQPNSPLHF.